This T cell receptor beta chain was retrieved from a study of human T cells and chemical hapten exposure. Study observations and caveats: The study found that PT1 expanded TCR counts correlated positively with patch test score.

TCRdb re-called the RACE reads through MiXCR, storing one row per CDR3 protein. The top ten clones hold around 3% of a sample with under 100,000 distinct CDR3 sequences, about an eighth of them seen once. V was clipped by 7 bases and J by 5 bases; unmatched bases: 10. Germline lookup yields CDR1 SQVTM and CDR2 ANQGSEA. The CDR3 spans 14 residues. The time point: patch test 2, 6 weeks after DPC sensitization. Regarding treatment: therapeutic diphenylcyclopropenone sensitization with weekly scalp DPC. To note about this clonotype: Its antigen is not identified.

This clonotype originated in a woman between 40 and 55 years old with alopecia areata. Some clones in this sample may be carry-over from other donors' samples. The rearrangement joins TRBV29-1 to TRBJ2-5; TRBD2 matches at 10 bases. The sample here was whole blood, taken in connection with sensitization to the hapten diphenylcyclopropenone (DPC). CDR3 region: CSAPGAAGGETQYF. The CDR3 coding sequence is TGCAGCGCCCCCGGGGCAGCGGGAGGGGAGACCCAGTACTTC. Combining the CDR3 with reference TRBV29-1 and TRBJ2-5 gives the whole variable domain SAVISQKPSRDICQRGTSLTIQCQVDSQVTMMFWYRQQPGQSLTLIATANQGSEATYESGFVIDKFPISRPNLTFSTLTVSNMSPEDSSIYLCSAPGAAGGETQYFGPGTRLLVL.